This T cell receptor beta chain was found in a study of T cell responses to AZD1222 COVID-19 vaccine. Profiling relied on immunoSEQ multiplex PCR, and the TCRdb table lists in-frame clones only, not all of them. Seen here are 100,000 to 110,000 clones, less than 90% observed once, and the top ten hold around 1.8%. About this clone: The antigen is not known.

Study observations and caveats: Seropositive at baseline were only a handful of AZD1222 recipients. Receipt of two AZD1222 doses was followed by a rise in Spike-specific TCR breadth and depth. Spike-spanning, vaccine-associated CD4 TCRs were dominant at 160-218 and 743-854. Most donors were white British, females outnumbered males, and clonal diversity was possibly underestimated.

This TCR derives from an adult in good health. Sequences were derived from peripheral blood, sampled on day 0 of AZD1222 vaccination.

As DNA, the CDR3 is TGTGCCAGCAGTTACTCGGCCCTCAGTTCCTCCTACGAGCAGTACTTC. This translates into CASSYSALSSSYEQYF. The V and J genes are TRBV6-5 and TRBJ2-7, with no clear D. Germline V gene sequence: CDR1 MNHEY, CDR2 SVGAGI. Between the trimmed V and J ends, which lost 0 bases and 0 bases, there was a span of 12 bases. The length of the CDR3 is 16 residues.